This T cell receptor (beta chain) was recorded in a study of T cells expressing NK-cell markers. Study in general: It was sorted CD3+CD56+NKG2C+, CD3+CD56+NKG2C- and CD3+CD56-NKG2C+ T cells that supplied the TCR beta repertoires. One of the eight sequenced donors was seronegative, whereas the other seven were HCMV-seropositive. Study findings and constraints: Four of the donors also had these clonotypes leading their CD3+CD56-NKG2C+ fraction.

Points on this clonotype: The target antigen is unknown.

TCRdb reprocessed the 5' RACE reads and stores each CDR3 protein as one record, lacking DNA. Its listing shows approximately 150,000 distinct CDR3 sequences. Per germline, CDR1 MGHDK and CDR2 SYGVNS. CDR3 length equals 13 residues. This chain connects TRBV25-1 to TRBJ2-2. The sequencing input was blood T cells: a sorted CD56 or NKG2C T cell subset, CD4+ or CD8+ T cells, or bulk PBMC T cells (not recorded which). The source of this sequence is a woman between 18 and 75 years old in good health. The CDR3 is CASSDRRIGELFF.